A selection of T cell receptor beta chains follows, all from one sample in a study of cytomegalovirus exposure and HLA in healthy donors. This table comes from immunoSEQ multiplex PCR, and its TCRdb copy is limited to in-frame clones, with some not included. The sample consists of roughly 99,000 clones, under 80% of them appearing once. Source material: PBMCs. The receptors were gathered from a woman aged 40-49 years in good health and CMV-seropositive. Both conserved end residues are part of each CDR3. D genes are given only for firm matches. Only some rows state a clone size, as once, few, many or a class for expanded clones.

cdr3_nt: TGTGCCAGCGCGGGACAGACCTACGAGCAGTACTTC; cdr3_aa: CASAGQTYEQYF; v_call: TRBV2; d_call: .; j_call: TRBJ2-7; clone_size: .
cdr3_nt: TGCAGCGCTGGGGGGGGCCTGAACACTGAAGCTTTCTTT; cdr3_aa: CSAGGGLNTEAFF; v_call: TRBV29-1; d_call: .; j_call: TRBJ1-1; clone_size: .
cdr3_nt: TGTGCCAGCAGTTACTACGCCAGGGTGGGAGAAAAACTGTTTTTT; cdr3_aa: CASSYYARVGEKLFF; v_call: TRBV6-5; d_call: .; j_call: TRBJ1-4; clone_size: once
cdr3_nt: TGTGCCAGCAGCCAAGAGTTGGGGCGTACCTATGGCTACACCTTC; cdr3_aa: CASSQELGRTYGYTF; v_call: TRBV4-2; d_call: .; j_call: TRBJ1-2; clone_size: .
cdr3_nt: TGCGCCAGCTCCGACACTAGTTGGCAAGAGACCCAGTACTTC; cdr3_aa: CASSDTSWQETQYF; v_call: TRBV5-1; d_call: .; j_call: TRBJ2-5; clone_size: .
cdr3_nt: TGCAGCGCCAGACAGGGGGCGCAGTATTTT; cdr3_aa: CSARQGAQYF; v_call: TRBV29-1; d_call: TRBD1; j_call: TRBJ2-3; clone_size: once
cdr3_nt: TGTGCCAGCAGCTTAGGGGGACAGGGGCGGAATGAGCAGTTCTTC; cdr3_aa: CASSLGGQGRNEQFF; v_call: TRBV7-8; d_call: TRBD1; j_call: TRBJ2-1; clone_size: .
cdr3_nt: TGTGCCAGCAGCTTGGCCGGCGGCACCATATATTTT; cdr3_aa: CASSLAGGTIYF; v_call: TRBV5-6; d_call: .; j_call: TRBJ1-3; clone_size: few
cdr3_nt: TGTGCCTGGAGTGTACTAGAAACACGGGGTGGCTACACCTTC; cdr3_aa: CAWSVLETRGGYTF; v_call: TRBV30; d_call: .; j_call: TRBJ1-2; clone_size: .
cdr3_nt: TGCGCCAGCAGCCACGGAGATCGGGCTAATGAAAAACTGTTTTTT; cdr3_aa: CASSHGDRANEKLFF; v_call: TRBV4-3; d_call: .; j_call: TRBJ1-4; clone_size: .
cdr3_nt: TGTGCCAGCTTGACAGTAGCTGGGGCCAACGTCCTGACTTTC; cdr3_aa: CASLTVAGANVLTF; v_call: TRBV6-1; d_call: .; j_call: TRBJ2-6; clone_size: many
cdr3_nt: TGTGCCAGTAGATGGGGCAGGGTGAATCAGCCCCAGCATTTT; cdr3_aa: CASRWGRVNQPQHF; v_call: TRBV19; d_call: .; j_call: TRBJ1-5; clone_size: .
cdr3_nt: TGTGCCAGCAGTTTAGGGACAGGGATCAAGCCCCAGCATTTT; cdr3_aa: CASSLGTGIKPQHF; v_call: TRBV27; d_call: TRBD1; j_call: TRBJ1-5; clone_size: few
cdr3_nt: TGCAGCGTTGAGGAAGGGAGAAATCAGCCCCAGCATTTT; cdr3_aa: CSVEEGRNQPQHF; v_call: TRBV29-1; d_call: .; j_call: TRBJ1-5; clone_size: .
cdr3_nt: TGTGCCAGCAGTTCCTTGCAGGGATCCGAGACCCAGTACTTC; cdr3_aa: CASSSLQGSETQYF; v_call: TRBV5-5; d_call: .; j_call: TRBJ2-5; clone_size: .
cdr3_nt: TGTGCCAGCAGTGAAACGGCGGGGAGCACAGATACGCAGTATTTT; cdr3_aa: CASSETAGSTDTQYF; v_call: TRBV6-1; d_call: .; j_call: TRBJ2-3; clone_size: .
cdr3_nt: TGCAGCGTTGAAGAATGGGGGGGCGATGCCAACTATGGCTACACCTTC; cdr3_aa: CSVEEWGGDANYGYTF; v_call: TRBV29-1; d_call: .; j_call: TRBJ1-2; clone_size: .
cdr3_nt: TGTGCCAGCAGTTCGGGACAGGGGGCGCAAGGCTACACCTTC; cdr3_aa: CASSSGQGAQGYTF; v_call: TRBV6-6; d_call: TRBD1; j_call: TRBJ1-2; clone_size: once
cdr3_nt: TGTGCCAGCAGGGGCATTTTGGTCACAGATACGCAGTATTTT; cdr3_aa: CASRGILVTDTQYF; v_call: TRBV6-1; d_call: .; j_call: TRBJ2-3; clone_size: .
cdr3_nt: TGCGCCAGCAGCCAAGTCCTGACAGATACGCAGTATTTT; cdr3_aa: CASSQVLTDTQYF; v_call: TRBV4-1; d_call: .; j_call: TRBJ2-3; clone_size: .
cdr3_nt: TGTGCCAGCAGCTTATTGGCCGGCCCCGCGGCCTCACCCCTCCACTTT; cdr3_aa: CASSLLAGPAASPLHF; v_call: TRBV7-2; d_call: .; j_call: TRBJ1-6; clone_size: .
cdr3_nt: TGTGCCAGCCGGCGGGGGGTCCAATCCTACGAGCAGTACTTC; cdr3_aa: CASRRGVQSYEQYF; v_call: TRBV2; d_call: TRBD2; j_call: TRBJ2-7; clone_size: .
cdr3_nt: TGTGCCAGCAGTTATACACGACAGGGTGAAGCTTTCTTT; cdr3_aa: CASSYTRQGEAFF; v_call: TRBV6-5; d_call: TRBD1; j_call: TRBJ1-1; clone_size: .
cdr3_nt: TGTGCCAGCAGCTTCGCCGGCTACGAGCAGTACTTC; cdr3_aa: CASSFAGYEQYF; v_call: TRBV7-2; d_call: .; j_call: TRBJ2-7; clone_size: .
cdr3_nt: TGTGCCAGTAAGGGGACAGGGAGAGGCACTGAAGCTTTCTTT; cdr3_aa: CASKGTGRGTEAFF; v_call: TRBV19; d_call: TRBD1; j_call: TRBJ1-1; clone_size: once
cdr3_nt: TGTGCCAGCAGTTACTCGGCGCAGGGGAAGGGACAGCCCCAGCATTTT; cdr3_aa: CASSYSAQGKGQPQHF; v_call: TRBV6-5; d_call: .; j_call: TRBJ1-5; clone_size: .
cdr3_nt: TGTGCCAGCAGCGTAGGCGGGCAGGAGAACACTGAAGCTTTCTTT; cdr3_aa: CASSVGGQENTEAFF; v_call: TRBV9; d_call: .; j_call: TRBJ1-1; clone_size: .
cdr3_nt: TGTGCCAGCAGCTTAGCGCGTTACACTGAAGCTTTCTTT; cdr3_aa: CASSLARYTEAFF; v_call: TRBV7-2; d_call: .; j_call: TRBJ1-1; clone_size: .
cdr3_nt: TGTGCCATCAGTGGCCCAGGGGTGAACACTGAAGCTTTCTTT; cdr3_aa: CAISGPGVNTEAFF; v_call: TRBV10-3; d_call: .; j_call: TRBJ1-1; clone_size: .
cdr3_nt: TGTGCCAGCAGTGAAGCGAGACAGGGTAATCAGCCCCAGCATTTT; cdr3_aa: CASSEARQGNQPQHF; v_call: TRBV6-1; d_call: TRBD1; j_call: TRBJ1-5; clone_size: .
cdr3_nt: TGTGCCAGCAGCTTGGGGGTCTCGGGACAGCCCCAGCATTTT; cdr3_aa: CASSLGVSGQPQHF; v_call: TRBV5-6; d_call: .; j_call: TRBJ1-5; clone_size: .
cdr3_nt: TGCGCCAGCAGCATGGACAGGATGAACACTGAAGCTTTCTTT; cdr3_aa: CASSMDRMNTEAFF; v_call: TRBV5-1; d_call: TRBD1; j_call: TRBJ1-1; clone_size: .